The present TCR beta chain was sequenced within a study of blood T cell repertoires in COVID-19. Looking at the study overall: Samples taken during acute and convalescent COVID-19 were collected in the United States, Italy and Spain. T cells, B-cell-depleted T cells, or PBMCs supplied cDNA or gDNA.

This CDR3 is 14 amino acids long. From germline, CDR1 is MNHNY and CDR2 SVGAGI (reference sequence). Trimming cost V 6 bases and J 2 bases, with 13 bases left between them. Original analysis: Reference gene primer amplification gave estimated nucleated cell counts. The table came from immunoSEQ multiplex PCR; TCRdb's copy has only in-frame clones and leaves some out. V, J and clone size are those of that table, while D and trimming were read from the DNA. The sample contains around 79,000 clones, roughly 80% of which appear only once. The source of this sequence is a woman aged 60-75 years with acute or convalescent COVID-19. The sample was peripheral blood. The chain is built from TRBV6-6 and TRBJ1-2; D is perhaps TRBD1 (6 bases). DNA for the CDR3: TGTGCCAGCAGCGACGACAGGAGAAACTATGGCTACACCTTC. Protein product: CASSDDRRNYGYTF.